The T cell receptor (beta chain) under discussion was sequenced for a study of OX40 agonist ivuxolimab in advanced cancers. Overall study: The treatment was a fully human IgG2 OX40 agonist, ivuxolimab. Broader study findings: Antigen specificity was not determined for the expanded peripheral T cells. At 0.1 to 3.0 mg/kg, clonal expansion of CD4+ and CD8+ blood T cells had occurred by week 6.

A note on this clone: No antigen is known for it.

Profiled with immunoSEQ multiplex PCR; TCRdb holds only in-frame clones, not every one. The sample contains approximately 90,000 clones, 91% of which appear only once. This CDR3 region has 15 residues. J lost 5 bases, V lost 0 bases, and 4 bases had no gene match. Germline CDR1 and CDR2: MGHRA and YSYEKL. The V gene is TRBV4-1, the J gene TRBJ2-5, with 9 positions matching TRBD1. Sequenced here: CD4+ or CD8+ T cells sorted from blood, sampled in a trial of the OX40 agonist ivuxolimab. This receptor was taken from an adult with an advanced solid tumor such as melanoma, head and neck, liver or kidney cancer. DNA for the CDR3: TGCGCCAGCAGCCAAGAGGGCGGGACAGGGGAGACCCAGTACTTC. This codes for CASSQEGGTGETQYF.